These T cell receptor beta chains were read from a single sample in a study of human T cells and chemical hapten exposure. TCRdb re-called the RACE reads with MiXCR, one entry per CDR3 protein. Of 100,000 or so distinct CDR3 sequences detected, roughly 10% appear once; the ten largest clones hold 2% to 2.5%. This material consisted of whole blood, taken in connection with sensitization to the hapten diphenylcyclopropenone (DPC). The receptors here all came from a man in his forties with alopecia areata. Some clones in this sample may be carry-over from other donors' samples. Each CDR3 is given with its conserved first and last residue. A D gene is named only where the DNA matches it firmly. For some rows the clone size is stated as once, few or many, or as a class when expanded; others skip it.

>TRBV20-1|TRBJ1-1|NA|NA
TGCAGTGCTAGAGAGAACACTGAAGCTTTCTTT
CSARENTEAFF
>TRBV29-1|TRBJ2-1|few|NA
TGCAGCGTTGAAGACAACTTTGAGGGGGAGCAGTTCTTC
CSVEDNFEGEQFF
>TRBV5-1|TRBJ2-3|NA|NA
TGCGCCAGCAGCCCTGACGGAGACACAGATACGCAGTATTTT
CASSPDGDTDTQYF
>TRBV7-9|TRBJ2-3|NA|NA
TGTGCCAGCAGCTTAGGGGCGGGCACAGATACGCAGTATTTT
CASSLGAGTDTQYF
>TRBV28|TRBJ1-1|few|TRBD1
TGTGCCAGCAGTTTATTACATCCCCACGCCGGGACAGCCACAATGAACACTGAAGCTTTCTTT
CASSLLHPHAGTATMNTEAFF
>TRBV6-2/TRBV6-3|TRBJ2-7|NA|NA
TGTGCCAGCAGTTACTCGAGATTGACAGTCTACGAGCAGTACTTC
CASSYSRLTVYEQYF
>TRBV6-1|TRBJ2-7|few|NA
TGTGCCAGCAGGGCGTCGACGGGGACTGAGTGGCGGTACTTC
CASRASTGTEWRYF
>TRBV12-3/TRBV12-4|TRBJ1-6|NA|NA
TGTGCCAGCAGTTTAACGGGGAATTCACCCCTCAACTTT
CASSLTGNSPLNF
>TRBV29-1|TRBJ2-2|NA|NA
TGCAGCGTTGAATGGGGGCTGGGCACCGGGGAGCTGTTTTTT
CSVEWGLGTGELFF
>TRBV2|TRBJ2-7|few|NA
TGTGCCAGCAAAGGCCCTTACATAAGCGCTCTCTCCTACGAGCAGTACTTC
CASKGPYISALSYEQYF
>TRBV4-1|TRBJ1-4|NA|TRBD1
TGCGCCAGCAGCCCCCGGGACAGCGGAGGGGGTGAAAAACTGTTTTTT
CASSPRDSGGGEKLFF
>TRBV11-3|TRBJ2-1|NA|NA
TGTGCCAGCAGCTCCTCCTCCTACAATGAGCAGTTCTTC
CASSSSSYNEQFF
>TRBV7-2|TRBJ1-5|few|NA
TGTGCCAGCAGCCCGACCGGTCAGCCCCAGCATTTT
CASSPTGQPQHF
>TRBV4-1|TRBJ2-5|many|NA
TGCGCCAGCAGCCAAGTTGTGGGAGTTGAGACCCAGTACTTC
CASSQVVGVETQYF
>TRBV7-9|TRBJ2-5|few|TRBD2
TGTGCCAGCAGCGGGACTAGCGGGAGGCCTCGGTACCAAGAGACCCAGTACTTC
CASSGTSGRPRYQETQYF
>TRBV29-1|TRBJ2-2|many|NA
TGCAGCGTCCCTAGATGGGAAAACACCGGGGAGCTGTTTTTT
CSVPRWENTGELFF
>TRBV27|TRBJ1-4|NA|NA
TGTGCCAGCAGTTTGACCCGACACTTTGCAACTAATGAAAAACTGTTTTTT
CASSLTRHFATNEKLFF
>TRBV11-1|TRBJ2-1|NA|NA
TGTGCCAGCAGCTTAGAGACCCTCGAGCAGTTCTTC
CASSLETLEQFF
>TRBV7-2|TRBJ2-3|many|NA
TGTGCCAGCAGCCCCGGGGGATGGGTTAAGACAGATACGCAGTATTTT
CASSPGGWVKTDTQYF
>TRBV5-1|TRBJ2-3|few|NA
TGCGCCAGCAGCTTGGCGCAGTTTTCTGCCGATACGCAGTATTTT
CASSLAQFSADTQYF
>TRBV6-2/TRBV6-3|TRBJ2-3|NA|NA
TGTGCCAGCAGTTTCCGGGCCGATACGCAGTATTTT
CASSFRADTQYF
>TRBV7-9|TRBJ2-1|few|TRBD1
TGTGCCAGCAGCTTAGACAGGGGCCACAATGAGCAGTTCTTC
CASSLDRGHNEQFF
>TRBV20-1|TRBJ2-1|NA|TRBD2
TGCAGTGCTAGAGGACTAGCGGGAGGGTACAATGAGCAGTTCTTC
CSARGLAGGYNEQFF
>TRBV7-8|TRBJ2-2|NA|NA
TGTGCCAGCAGCCCCTTTGGAGCAGGAGGTCTCACCGGGGAGCTGTTTTTT
CASSPFGAGGLTGELFF
>TRBV6-5|TRBJ2-3|NA|TRBD2
TGTGCCAGCAGTTACGGAGGTCTAGCGGGAGGGTCCTTCACAGATACGCAGTATTTT
CASSYGGLAGGSFTDTQYF
>TRBV6-1|TRBJ1-1|many|NA
TGTGCCAGCAGGGCCAGGACGGGATTGAACACTGAAGCTTTCTTT
CASRARTGLNTEAFF
>TRBV7-2|TRBJ1-3|NA|NA
TGTGCCAGCAGCTCTGAGGCTTCCTCTGGAAACACCATATATTTT
CASSSEASSGNTIYF
>TRBV2|TRBJ2-1|NA|TRBD1
TGTGCCAGCAGTGAAGGTTTAGGACAGGGTTACAATGAGCAGTTCTTC
CASSEGLGQGYNEQFF
>TRBV28|TRBJ1-5|once|TRBD1
TGTGTCAGCAGCCGGGACAGGGGCAATCAGCCCCAGCATTTT
CVSSRDRGNQPQHF
>TRBV25-1|TRBJ2-5|NA|NA
TGTGCCAGCAGTGAATCCCCTTGGGTGGCGAGGCTGGAGACCCAGTACTTC
CASSESPWVARLETQYF
>TRBV12-3/TRBV12-4|TRBJ1-5|few|NA
TGTGCCAGCAGTCTCCGGGACACCAATCAGCCCCAGCATTTT
CASSLRDTNQPQHF
>TRBV7-9|TRBJ2-3|few|NA
TGTGCCAGCAGCGAGAGCGGTACGCAGTATTTT
CASSESGTQYF
>TRBV9|TRBJ2-3|few|TRBD1
TGTGCCAGCAGCACACAGGGGTCAGATACGCAGTATTTT
CASSTQGSDTQYF
>TRBV29-1|TRBJ1-2|many|TRBD1
TGCAGCGTTTCCGGGACAGGGATCGGCTATGGCTACACCTTC
CSVSGTGIGYGYTF
>TRBV7-2|TRBJ2-3|NA|NA
TGTGCCAGCAGCTTAAGAGCCGCCCTAGGACAGACAGGAGATACGCAGTATTTT
CASSLRAALGQTGDTQYF
>TRBV27|TRBJ2-3|few|NA
TGTGCCAGCAAATCATCGTCGGATACGCAGTATTTT
CASKSSSDTQYF
>TRBV7-8|TRBJ1-6|few|TRBD1
TGTGCCAGCAGCGGCTACAGGGGGCTGGGTTCACCCCTCCACTTT
CASSGYRGLGSPLHF
>TRBV5-1|TRBJ2-5|many|NA
TGCGCCAGCAGCTTGGAGGCCCAACAAGAGACCCAGTACTTC
CASSLEAQQETQYF
>TRBV7-8|TRBJ1-4|many|NA
TGTGCCAGCAGCTTAGGTCCCCTAAGTAATGAAAAACTGTTTTTT
CASSLGPLSNEKLFF
>TRBV12-5|TRBJ1-1|few|NA
TGTGCTAGTGTCTCAGGGATAATGAACACTGAAGCTTTCTTT
CASVSGIMNTEAFF
>TRBV20-1|TRBJ1-6|many|NA
TGCAGTGCTAGGCCCCTCGGAAGTTCACCCCTCCACTTT
CSARPLGSSPLHF
>TRBV6-1|TRBJ1-2|NA|NA
TGTGCCAGCAGTGAAGCGCTCGGATATGGCTACACCTTC
CASSEALGYGYTF
>TRBV7-9|TRBJ2-4|NA|NA
TGTGCCAGCAGCTTAGTAGAGACGGGCAAAAACATTCAGTACTTC
CASSLVETGKNIQYF
>TRBV28|TRBJ1-4|many|NA
TGTGCCAGCAGCCCTTTGAAGGAGCTGAATGAAAAACTGTTTTTT
CASSPLKELNEKLFF
>TRBV4-1|TRBJ2-1|NA|NA
TGCGCCAGCAGCCAAGATCCATACCGGGGCAATGAGCAGTTCTTC
CASSQDPYRGNEQFF
>TRBV4-3|TRBJ2-6|NA|TRBD2
TGCGCCAGCAGCCAAGCGCTCGTAGCGGGAGTTTCTGGGGCCAACGTCCTGACTTTC
CASSQALVAGVSGANVLTF
>TRBV2|TRBJ1-2|NA|NA
TGTGCCAGCAGTGAAGAAGGTTCCCGCTATGGCTACACCTTC
CASSEEGSRYGYTF
>TRBV11-2|TRBJ1-3|many|NA
TGTGCCAGCAGCTCTAGGGGAAGGACGGGAATCGGCACCATATATTTT
CASSSRGRTGIGTIYF
>TRBV20-1|TRBJ2-7|NA|NA
TGCAGTGCTCGAATGAACTACGAGCAGTACTTC
CSARMNYEQYF
>TRBV6-4|TRBJ2-1|NA|TRBD2
TGTGCCAGCAGTGCCACGGGAGGGTCCAATGAGCAGTTCTTC
CASSATGGSNEQFF
>TRBV7-3|TRBJ1-6|few|TRBD1
TGTGCCAGCAGCCGACAGGGACGGGAGAATTCACCCCTCCACTTT
CASSRQGRENSPLHF
>TRBV18|TRBJ1-1|NA|NA
TGTGCCAGCTCACCACGCCAAGGGGTGAACACTGAAGCTTTCTTT
CASSPRQGVNTEAFF
>TRBV4-3|TRBJ2-6|NA|NA
TGCGCCAGCAGCCAAGAGGGGGGACACGTCTATTCTGGGGCCAACGTCCTGAATTTC
CASSQEGGHVYSGANVLNF
>TRBV20-1|TRBJ2-3|many|NA
TGCAGTGCTAGAGATCTGATGAGCGGGAGCACAGATACGCAGTATTTT
CSARDLMSGSTDTQYF
>TRBV7-2|TRBJ2-3|few|NA
TGTGCCAGCAGCGAGATGAGAGATACGCAGTATTTT
CASSEMRDTQYF
>TRBV7-3|TRBJ2-3|few|TRBD2
TGTGTCAGCAGCCTCAGCGGGAGTGGGGTAGATACGCAGTATTTT
CVSSLSGSGVDTQYF
>TRBV6-5|TRBJ2-3|NA|TRBD2
TGTGCCAGTTCTAGCGGGAGGTTAGGTACGCAGTATTTT
CASSSGRLGTQYF
>TRBV7-9|TRBJ2-7|medium-sized|NA
TGTGCCAGCGGCGACGGGTCCTACGAGCAGTACTTC
CASGDGSYEQYF
>TRBV6-2/TRBV6-3|TRBJ2-7|NA|NA
TGTGCCAGCAGACCCGGGGGCGGGGGAGGCGAGCAGTACTTC
CASRPGGGGGEQYF
>TRBV3-1|TRBJ2-3|many|TRBD2
TGTGCCAGCAGCCAAGACGGGACTAGCGGAAGCACAGATACGCAGTATTTT
CASSQDGTSGSTDTQYF